These T cell receptor beta chains were read from a single sample in a study of shared clonotypes between healthy human individuals. Assay used: immunoSEQ multiplex PCR; TCRdb lists only in-frame clones, some missing. Of about 580,000 clones listed, about 98% were seen once; the top ten hold 0.3%. Material: naive CD8+ T cells sorted from blood. The origin of the receptors is a man under 40 in good health. The CDR3 runs from the conserved cysteine through the conserved F or W. A D gene is named only where the DNA matches it firmly. Clone size appears in some rows only: once, few, many, or a class for an expanded clone.

d_call	v_call	j_call	clone_size	cdr3_nt	cdr3_aa
TRBD1	TRBV4-1	TRBJ2-7	.	TGCGCCAGCAGCCAGGGGACAGCCGTAAGCTACGAGCAGTACTTC	CASSQGTAVSYEQYF
.	TRBV7-6	TRBJ2-7	once	TGTGCCAGCAGCGCCTCGGGACAAACAGGCTACGAGCAGTACTTC	CASSASGQTGYEQYF
.	TRBV7-9	TRBJ1-1	.	TGTGCCAGCAGCCCCTCCGACAGAAGGACTGAAGCTTTCTTT	CASSPSDRRTEAFF
.	TRBV4-3	TRBJ1-1	.	TGCGCCAGCAGCCAAGATCTAACACTCGGAAACACTGAAGCTTTCTTT	CASSQDLTLGNTEAFF
TRBD1	TRBV11-2	TRBJ2-7	.	TGTGCCAGCCGGAAAGGGACAGGGGGGATCGAGCAGTACTTC	CASRKGTGGIEQYF
TRBD1	TRBV2	TRBJ2-2	.	TGTGCCAGCAGCCCTCCAGGGACAGGGGGCCGAAACACCGGGGAGCTGTTTTTT	CASSPPGTGGRNTGELFF
TRBD2	TRBV9	TRBJ2-1	.	TGTGCCAGCAGCGGCACAGGACTAGCGGGAGGCAGTCGATCCTACAATGAGCAGTTCTTC	CASSGTGLAGGSRSYNEQFF
TRBD1	TRBV7-9	TRBJ1-1	.	TGTGCCAGCAGCCCACGCGAGGGGGCGGGTGAAGCTTTCTTT	CASSPREGAGEAFF
TRBD1	TRBV4-1	TRBJ2-7	.	TGCGCCAGCAGCCAAGATCAGGGGACAGGGTACTACGAGCAGTACTTC	CASSQDQGTGYYEQYF
TRBD2	TRBV7-9	TRBJ2-1	.	TGTGCCAGCAGCCCACGGACTAGCGGAAGTAACAATGAGCAGTTCTTC	CASSPRTSGSNNEQFF
.	TRBV6-1	TRBJ1-5	.	TGTGCCAGCAGTGAAATGGGTTGGCCCCAGCATTTT	CASSEMGWPQHF
.	TRBV4-1	TRBJ2-7	.	TGCGCCAGCAGCCAAGTGGGGACTTCGTACGAGCAGTACTTC	CASSQVGTSYEQYF
TRBD2	TRBV7-8	TRBJ2-3	.	TGTGCCAGCAGCTTATGGACTAGCGGGAGTGGAGATACGCAGTATTTT	CASSLWTSGSGDTQYF
.	TRBV16	TRBJ2-7	once	TGTGCCAGCAGCCAACGGCAGTTCACCGAGCAGTACTTC	CASSQRQFTEQYF
.	TRBV5-1	TRBJ2-1	.	TGCGCCAGCAGCTTGGCCGGGCAGGGGATATATGAGCAGTTCTTC	CASSLAGQGIYEQFF
.	TRBV7-9	TRBJ2-1	.	TGTGCCAGCAGCTCCGACAACAATGAGCAGTTCTTC	CASSSDNNEQFF
TRBD1	TRBV13	TRBJ1-2	.	TGTGCCAGCAGCGTGACAGGGGATGGCTACACCTTC	CASSVTGDGYTF
.	TRBV7-9	TRBJ1-4	.	TGTGCCAGCAGCTTAAGTAGCAGCGAAAATGAAAAACTGTTTTTT	CASSLSSSENEKLFF
.	TRBV9	TRBJ2-5	.	TGTGCCAGCAGCCCCCCCCACGGAAGAGAGACCCAGTACTTC	CASSPPHGRETQYF
TRBD2	TRBV27	TRBJ2-7	.	TGTGCCAGCAGTGGTAGCGGGGCCTCTATCTACGAGCAGTACTTC	CASSGSGASIYEQYF
TRBD1	TRBV28	TRBJ2-1	.	TGTGCCAGCAGTTTAAACAGGGGAATTGAGCAGTTCTTC	CASSLNRGIEQFF
.	TRBV30	TRBJ2-7	.	TGTGCCTGGGGAACAGGGTACGAGCAGTACTTC	CAWGTGYEQYF
.	TRBV5-8	TRBJ2-7	.	TGTGCCAGCAGCTTCGGGGGCTCCTACGAGCAGTACTTC	CASSFGGSYEQYF
.	TRBV7-8	TRBJ2-7	once	TGTGCCAGCAGCCCAAGCTCAGACAGATACGACGAGCAGTACTTC	CASSPSSDRYDEQYF
TRBD2	TRBV27	TRBJ2-3	.	TGTGCCAGCAAGCCGGGGACTAGCGACACAGATACGCAGTATTTT	CASKPGTSDTDTQYF
TRBD1	TRBV7-9	TRBJ2-7	.	TGTGCCAGCAGCCCCCGACAGGGAAGCTCCTACGAGCAGTACTTC	CASSPRQGSSYEQYF
.	TRBV7-9	TRBJ1-4	.	TGTGCCAGCGTAGGGGAACAGTGGAATGAAAAACTGTTTTTT	CASVGEQWNEKLFF
TRBD1	TRBV11-2	TRBJ2-7	.	TGTGCCAGCAGCTTAGCACAGGGGGCATTAGGCGAGCAGTACTTC	CASSLAQGALGEQYF
.	TRBV7-9	TRBJ1-4	.	TGTGCCAGCAGCCCCTCGGACCCCGCAGATGAAAAACTGTTTTTT	CASSPSDPADEKLFF
.	TRBV6-1	TRBJ2-7	.	TGTGCCAGCCTGCGGGACGCACCCTACGAGCAGTACTTC	CASLRDAPYEQYF
.	TRBV14	TRBJ1-1	once	TGTGCCAGCAGCATAACAGGGCGCACTGAAGCTTTCTTT	CASSITGRTEAFF
TRBD1	TRBV5-4	TRBJ2-3	.	TGTGCCAGCAGCTTTGGCAGGGGACAGGACTACACCCGGGATACGCAGTATTTT	CASSFGRGQDYTRDTQYF
TRBD1	TRBV5-4	TRBJ2-5	.	TGTGCCAGCAGCGTCCCCGGGACAGGGTATGAGACCCAGTACTTC	CASSVPGTGYETQYF
.	TRBV5-6	TRBJ2-7	.	TGTGCCAGCAGCTTGTTGCGGGATGAGCAGTACTTC	CASSLLRDEQYF
.	TRBV27	TRBJ1-5	.	TGTGCCAGCAGTTTATCAGTGGGGGGCCAGCCCCAGCATTTT	CASSLSVGGQPQHF
.	TRBV27	TRBJ2-7	.	TGTGCCAGCGGACCTTCATGGGCCTACTACGAGCAGTACTTC	CASGPSWAYYEQYF
TRBD1	TRBV7-9	TRBJ2-1	.	TGTGCCAGCAGCTTAGATAATTGGACAGGGGATGAGCAGTTCTTC	CASSLDNWTGDEQFF
TRBD2	TRBV4-1	TRBJ2-1	.	TGCGCCAGCAGCCAATCCAGCGGGAGGAATGAGCAGTTCTTC	CASSQSSGRNEQFF
TRBD1	TRBV9	TRBJ1-4	.	TGTGCCAGCAGCGTAGCGGGACAGCATTATGAAAAACTGTTTTTT	CASSVAGQHYEKLFF
.	TRBV9	TRBJ2-3	.	TGTGCCAGCGGCCCCAGCACAGATACGCAGTATTTT	CASGPSTDTQYF
.	TRBV6-1	TRBJ1-2	.	TGTGCCAGCAGTGAAGCGCTCCCGTCTTATGGCTACACCTTC	CASSEALPSYGYTF
.	TRBV7-6	TRBJ2-7	.	TGTGCCAGCAGCAACACTAGTTTCGAGCAGTACTTC	CASSNTSFEQYF
TRBD2	TRBV7-2	TRBJ2-1	.	TGTGCCAGCAGCTTATCCTTGTCCAGCGGGAGCCAAAATGAGCAGTTCTTC	CASSLSLSSGSQNEQFF
TRBD2	TRBV7-2	TRBJ2-1	.	TGTGCCAGCAGCTTAGTGCTAGCGGGAGATGAGCAGTTCTTC	CASSLVLAGDEQFF
.	TRBV29-1	TRBJ2-7	.	TGCAGCGTTCCCGGGACACCTCCGAAGGGCGAGCAGTACTTC	CSVPGTPPKGEQYF
TRBD2	TRBV28	TRBJ2-1	.	TGTGCCAGCAGCCCGCCGGGACTAGCCCACAATGAGCAGTTCTTC	CASSPPGLAHNEQFF
.	TRBV6-1	TRBJ2-2	.	TGTGCCAGCAGAGACAGCGGGGAGCTGTTTTTT	CASRDSGELFF
.	TRBV7-2	TRBJ1-5	.	TGTGCCAGCAGCTTAGTACAGGGAGGTCAGCCCCAGCATTTT	CASSLVQGGQPQHF
.	TRBV9	TRBJ2-2	.	TGTGCCAGCAGCGAACCTACCGGGGAGCTGTTTTTT	CASSEPTGELFF